A single sample is the source of the 16 T cell receptor beta chains below, sequenced in a study of shared clonotypes between healthy human individuals (dated by TCRdb to 2020 to 2021). Library method: the immunoSEQ multiplex PCR assay. TCRdb holds this immuneACCESS table with in-frame rearrangements only. Some clones are missing; in checked studies, unresolved V genes explain under half, and the rest has no known cause. The sample includes around 1,000,000 clones, with approximately 77% observed a single time. Of the sample, 0.7% to 0.95% is held by the ten largest clones. Material: memory CD4+ T cells from PBMCs. The cell subset or site label on this specimen signifies: CD45RA-negative fraction. These TCRs come from a man aged 18 to 30 in good health. Some clones in this sample may be carry-over from other donors' samples.

This clone came up once. The gene calls are TRBV30 and TRBJ2-2, with no clear D. Germline lookup yields CDR1 GTSNPN and CDR2 SVGIG (reference sequence). The V and J ends lost 3 bases and 0 bases respectively, with 5 bases between them. This CDR3 has 13 amino acids. DNA of the CDR3: TGTGCCTGGAGACCGTCGAACACCGGGGAGCTGTTTTTT. This sequence encodes CAWRPSNTGELFF. Supplemented by reference TRBV30 and TRBJ2-2, the full variable domain reads SQTIHQWPATLVQPVGSPLSLECTVEGTSNPNLYWYRQAAGRGLQLLFYSVGIGQISSEVPQNLSASRPQDRQFILSSKKLLLSDSGFYLCAWRPSNTGELFFGEGSRLTVL.

This sequence joins TRBV7-6 and TRBJ1-1; D might be TRBD1 (6 bases). The CDR3 contains 15 residues. Trimming cost V 5 bases and J 5 bases, with 18 bases left between them. Looked up from germline, CDR1 is SGHVS and CDR2 is FNYEAQ. Here the CDR3 reads CASSPVGGRGTEAFF. The DNA of the CDR3 is TGTGCCAGCAGCCCCGTGGGGGGGAGGGGGACTGAAGCTTTCTTT.

The V and J genes are TRBV10-1 and TRBJ1-1; unclear D gene. Germline CDR1 reads WNHNN; CDR2 reads SYGVQD (reference sequence). This CDR3 comprises 13 residues. V lost 4 bases and J lost 3, with 9 bases in between. CDR3 protein: CASSAMSDTEAFF. The CDR3 coding sequence is TGCGCCAGCAGTGCAATGAGTGACACTGAAGCTTTCTTT.

About this clone itself: This sequence is one base from a far larger clone and is likely a read error. The chain combines TRBV6-6 with TRBJ2-3; D is uncertain. V was trimmed by 6 bases and J by 2 bases, leaving 3 bases between them. Per germline, CDR1 MNHNY and CDR2 SVGAGI (reference sequence). This CDR3 spans 11 amino acids. CDR3 amino acids: CASSDTDTQYF. CDR3 sequence (DNA): TGTGCCAGCAGCGACACAGATACGCAGTATTTT.

This chain links TRBV6-6 with TRBJ1-1, with D unclear. Trimming pared 6 bases from V and 6 bases from J, leaving 14 bases between. The germline CDR1 and CDR2 sequences are MNHNY and SVGAGI (reference sequence). The CDR3 extends over 13 amino acids. DNA of the CDR3: TGTGCCAGCAGCCCCCCCACAGCCCCTGAAGCTTTCTTT. Amino acids: CASSPPTAPEAFF.

This chain connects TRBV9 to TRBJ2-5, with D tentatively TRBD1 (6 bases). The V end was cut by 4 bases, the J end by 4 bases, with 17 bases between. The germline CDR1 and CDR2 sequences are SGDLS and YYNGEE. This CDR3 has 15 amino acids. CDR3 in amino acids: CASSPGGGRAETQYF. DNA of the CDR3: TGTGCCAGCAGCCCCGGTGGGGGCAGGGCAGAGACCCAGTACTTC.

The V gene is TRBV4-2, the J gene TRBJ1-2; D gene uncertain. Trimming removed 2 bases from V and 0 bases from J, with 10 bases in between. The CDR3 loop spans 15 amino acids. Germline CDR1 LGHNA, CDR2 YNFKEQ. CDR3 coding DNA: TGTGCCAGCAGCCAACAGACCGGGGCTAACTATGGCTACACCTTC. Protein: CASSQQTGANYGYTF.

The CDR3 protein is CSGTRADTQYF. CDR3 bases: TGCAGCGGAACTAGGGCAGATACGCAGTATTTT. V and J are TRBV29-1 and TRBJ2-3; TRBD2 is a possible D gene (5 bases). The CDR3 runs to 11 residues. With 7 bases removed from V and 4 bases from J, the gap between germline ends came to 9 bases. Germline values: CDR1 SQVTM, CDR2 ANQGSEA.

At least ten counts were recorded for this clone. The rearrangement joins TRBV30 to TRBJ2-2; D not certain. V shed 0 bases and J shed 1 base, with 6 bases lying between them. Germline V lookup: CDR1 GTSNPN, CDR2 SVGIG (reference sequence). The CDR3 is 14 amino acids. The DNA for the CDR3 is TGTGCCTGGAGTGTACAACAGAACACCGGGGAGCTGTTTTTT. Translated, it gives CAWSVQQNTGELFF.

J is TRBJ2-2 and V is TRBV25-1, with D unresolved. V was pared by 6 bases and J by 5 bases, with 19 bases between. The CDR3 spans 16 residues. Germline V gene data show CDR1 as MGHDK and CDR2 as SYGVNS. DNA of the CDR3: TGTGCCAGCAGCCGGTGGCAGGCGTGGGGAACCGGGGAGCTGTTTTTT. Its protein product is CASSRWQAWGTGELFF.

The rearrangement links TRBV5-6 to TRBJ1-1; 8 bases agree with TRBD1. CDR1 SGHDT and CDR2 YYEEEE come from the germline V gene. This CDR3 has 14 amino acids. Trimming at V came to 5 bases and at J to 1 base, leaving 4 bases not matched to a gene. CDR3 in amino acids: CASSRDRRNTEAFF. CDR3 DNA sequence: TGTGCCAGCAGTCGGGACAGGAGGAACACTGAAGCTTTCTTT.

The chain uses TRBV5-1 and TRBJ2-5; D not certain. The CDR3 extends over 14 amino acids. Looked up from germline, CDR1 is SGHRS and CDR2 is YFSETQ. The V end was cut by 4 bases, the J end by 4 bases, with 14 bases between. CDR3 in amino acids: CASSQPDGLETQYF. CDR3 DNA: TGCGCCAGCAGCCAACCAGATGGCCTAGAGACCCAGTACTTC.

V usage is TRBV29-1 and J usage is TRBJ1-1, with TRBD1 identical over 8 bases. The CDR3 is 16 residues long. Germline CDR1 SQVTM, CDR2 ANQGSEA. V lost 6 bases, J lost 8 bases, and 20 bases stayed unmatched. The CDR3 sequence: CSVRGITGGRGVEAFF. The CDR3 DNA sequence: TGCAGCGTGCGGGGGATCACAGGGGGGCGCGGTGTCGAAGCTTTCTTT.

The chain joins TRBV13 to TRBJ2-3, with D perhaps matching TRBD1 (5 bases). V lost 0 bases and J lost 0, with 13 bases in between. The CDR3 runs to 17 residues. CDR1 is PRHDT and CDR2 is FYEKMQ in the germline V gene (reference sequence). The CDR3 DNA reads as TGTGCCAGCAGCTTAGGTGGGGCAGGCTCTAGCACAGATACGCAGTATTTT. It specifies CASSLGGAGSSTDTQYF.

The V call is TRBV29-1, the J call TRBJ2-5, with TRBD1 matching over 7 bases. Germline assignment: CDR1 SQVTM and CDR2 ANQGSEA. V dropped 6 bases and J dropped 5; count of bases not matched to a gene: 6. The CDR3 loop spans 12 amino acids. The CDR3 coding sequence is TGCAGCGTACAGGGGCAGGGCGAGACCCAGTACTTC. This encodes CSVQGQGETQYF.

This clone has a single count. The chain combines TRBV14 with TRBJ2-1; tentative D call: TRBD2 (6 bases). CDR1 is SGHDN, CDR2 FVKESK, per germline. Trimming shortened V by 0 bases and J by 0 bases, and 12 bases separated the two germline ends. The CDR3 contains 17 residues. The CDR3, as DNA: TGTGCCAGCAGCCAAGATCGTTTCGGGAGCTCCTACAATGAGCAGTTCTTC. Residues: CASSQDRFGSSYNEQFF. Based on the CDR3 plus reference TRBV14 and TRBJ2-1, the full variable domain is EAGVTQFPSHSVIEKGQTVTLRCDPISGHDNLYWYRRVMGKEIKFLLHFVKESKQDESGMPNNRFLAERTGGTYSTLKVQPAELEDSGVYFCASSQDRFGSSYNEQFFGPGTRLTVL.